This section outlines one T cell receptor (beta chain) sequence together with its context. What it recognizes is unknown. Measured with immunoSEQ multiplex PCR; TCRdb has only the in-frame clones, and not every one. The sample includes 110,000 to 150,000 clones, 91% of them seen just once. The sample is drawn from a study of cytomegalovirus exposure and HLA in healthy donors. Across the whole study: The approximately 710 first-cohort repertoires and the 95 to 150 validation repertoires shared the same platform, a later analysis reported. Findings of the study overall: Under in vitro conditions, three CMV-associated chains were confirmed as specific for CMV antigens. Cytomegalovirus association was assigned to more than 150 TCR beta chains.

The germline V gene has CDR1 SGHVS and CDR2 FQNEAQ. V shed 8 bases, J shed 0 bases, and the junction held 5 bases outside the gene matches. CDR3 length: 14 amino acids. The sequenced material came from PBMCs. The V call is TRBV7-8, the J call TRBJ2-3, with TRBD2 matching 7 bases. The TCR was taken from a man between 18 and 35 years old in good health and CMV-seronegative. CDR3 DNA: TGTGCCAGCGCCCGGCGGGAGAGCACAGATACGCAGTATTTT. Its translation: CASARRESTDTQYF.